Sequencing of this T cell receptor beta chain was carried out in a study of blood T cell repertoires in COVID-19. On the study more broadly: Collection of acute and convalescent COVID-19 samples took place in the United States, Italy and Spain. PBMCs, B-cell-depleted T cells, or T cells were the source of the cDNA or gDNA that made up the material.

As processed by the authors: Amplifying reference gene primers gave estimates of nucleated cell counts. TCRdb's copy holds only in-frame clones and misses some; the assay was immunoSEQ multiplex PCR. That table is the source of V, J and clone size, and D and trimming were worked out from the DNA. Of over 200,000 clones listed, around 84% are singletons. Source material: peripheral blood. The TCR comes from a woman older than 75 with active or convalescent COVID-19.

CDR3 bases: TGTGCCAGCTCATCAGCGGATTATCAGCCCCAGCATTTT. Protein sequence: CASSSADYQPQHF. The chain recombines TRBV18 with TRBJ1-5; no reliable D call. Germline loops: CDR1 KGHSH, CDR2 LQKENI. V was clipped by 5 bases and J by 5 bases, with 10 bases between them. CDR3 length equals 13 residues.